The present T cell receptor beta chain was sequenced within a study of T-cell memory formation after mild COVID-19. It was 5'RACE with constant-segment primers that produced the TCR alpha and TCR beta cDNA libraries, which carried sample barcodes and UMIs. TCRdb re-called the 5' RACE reads through MiXCR, storing one row per CDR3 protein. The data contain some 490,000 distinct CDR3 sequences, roughly 18% of them singletons. The CDR3 is 15 residues long. The germline gives CDR1 KGHSH, CDR2 LQKENI. V gave up 3 bases and J gave up 3 bases, with 13 bases separating them. This clonotype was detected many times.

The gene calls are TRBV18 and TRBJ2-3; perhaps TRBD2 as D (6 bases). This receptor was identified in an adult woman who had mild COVID-19 (a few samples of this study predate the infection). Cell type and time point are not known. Sequencing was carried out using PBMCs or a T cell subset sorted from them (not recorded which). In DNA, the CDR3 is TGTGCCAGCTCACCCCCCCGAGGAGGGACAGATACGCAGTATTTT. It encodes CASSPPRGGTDTQYF.